This TCR beta chain came from a study of blood T cell repertoires in COVID-19. Sequencing used immunoSEQ multiplex PCR; TCRdb keeps in-frame clones, though not all of them. The table has 300,000 to 350,000 clones, about 90% seen once. The CDR3 length is 18 residues. Trimming stripped 0 bases from V and 2 bases from J, with 17 bases between. Germline values: CDR1 LGHDT, CDR2 YNNKEL (reference sequence). V and J are TRBV3-1 (or the pseudogene TRBV3-2) and TRBJ1-5; tentatively, D is TRBD1 (5 bases). This sequence originates from a woman aged 25 to 39 who had been exposed to COVID-19. Sequencing was done on a sample of PBMCs or T cells enriched from blood (not recorded which). DNA of the CDR3: TGTGCCAGCAGCCAAGACCTCACCCCTTCGGGGGGCAATCAGCCCCAGCATTTT. Its protein product is CASSQDLTPSGGNQPQHF.